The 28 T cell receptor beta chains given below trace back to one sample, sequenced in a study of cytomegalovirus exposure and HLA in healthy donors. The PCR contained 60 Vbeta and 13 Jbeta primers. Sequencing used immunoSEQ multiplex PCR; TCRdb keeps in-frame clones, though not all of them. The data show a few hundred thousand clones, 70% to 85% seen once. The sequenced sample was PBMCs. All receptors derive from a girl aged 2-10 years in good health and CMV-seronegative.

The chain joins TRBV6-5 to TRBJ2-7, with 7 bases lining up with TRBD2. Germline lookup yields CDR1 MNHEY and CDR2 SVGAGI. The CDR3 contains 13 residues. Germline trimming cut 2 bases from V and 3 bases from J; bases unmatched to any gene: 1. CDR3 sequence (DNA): TGTGCCAGCAGTTACAGGGAGGGCTACGAGCAGTACTTC. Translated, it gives CASSYREGYEQYF.

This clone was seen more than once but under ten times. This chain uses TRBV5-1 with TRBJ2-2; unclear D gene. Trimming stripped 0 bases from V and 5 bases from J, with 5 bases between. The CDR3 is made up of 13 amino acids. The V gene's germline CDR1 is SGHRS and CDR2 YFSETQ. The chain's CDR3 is CASSLGGTGELFF. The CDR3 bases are TGCGCCAGCAGCTTGGGAGGTACCGGGGAGCTGTTTTTT.

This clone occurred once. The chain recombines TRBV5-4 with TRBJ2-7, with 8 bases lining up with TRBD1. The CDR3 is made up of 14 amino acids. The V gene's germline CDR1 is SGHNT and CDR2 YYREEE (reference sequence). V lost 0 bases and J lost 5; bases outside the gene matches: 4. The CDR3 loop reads CASSLVGRGHEQYF. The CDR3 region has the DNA TGTGCCAGCAGCTTGGTCGGCAGGGGGCACGAGCAGTACTTC.

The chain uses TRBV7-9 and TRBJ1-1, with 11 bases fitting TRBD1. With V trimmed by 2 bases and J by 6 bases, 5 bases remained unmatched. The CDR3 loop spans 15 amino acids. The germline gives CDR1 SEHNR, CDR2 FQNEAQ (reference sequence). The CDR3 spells CASSLRGTGGPEAFF. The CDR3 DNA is TGTGCCAGCAGCTTACGGGGGACAGGGGGTCCTGAAGCTTTCTTT.

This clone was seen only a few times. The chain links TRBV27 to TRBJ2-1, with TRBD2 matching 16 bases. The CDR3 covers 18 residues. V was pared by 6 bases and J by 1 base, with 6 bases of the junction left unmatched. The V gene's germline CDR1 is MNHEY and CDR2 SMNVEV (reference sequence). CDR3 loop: CASRPTGLAGGSYNEQFF. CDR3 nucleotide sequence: TGTGCCAGCAGACCTACGGGACTAGCGGGAGGGTCCTACAATGAGCAGTTCTTC.

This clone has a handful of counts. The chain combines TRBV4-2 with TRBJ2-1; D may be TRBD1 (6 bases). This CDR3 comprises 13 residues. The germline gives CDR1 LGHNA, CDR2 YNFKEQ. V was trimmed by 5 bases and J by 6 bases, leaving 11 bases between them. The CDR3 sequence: CASSTRQVNEQFF. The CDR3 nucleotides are TGTGCCAGCAGCACCCGACAGGTCAATGAGCAGTTCTTC.

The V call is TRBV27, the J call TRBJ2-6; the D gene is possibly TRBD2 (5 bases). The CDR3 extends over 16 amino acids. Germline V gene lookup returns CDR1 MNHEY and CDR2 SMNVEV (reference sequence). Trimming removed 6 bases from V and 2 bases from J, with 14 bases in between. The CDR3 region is CASRTITDPGANVLTF. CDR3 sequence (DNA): TGTGCCAGCAGGACTATTACAGACCCTGGGGCCAACGTCCTGACTTTC.

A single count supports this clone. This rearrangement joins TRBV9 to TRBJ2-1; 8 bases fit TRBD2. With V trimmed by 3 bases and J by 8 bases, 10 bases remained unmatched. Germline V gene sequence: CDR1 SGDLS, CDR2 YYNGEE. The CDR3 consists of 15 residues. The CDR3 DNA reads TGTGCCAGCAGCGCCCCGGGACTAGGTGACTATGAGCAGTTCTTC. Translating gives CASSAPGLGDYEQFF.

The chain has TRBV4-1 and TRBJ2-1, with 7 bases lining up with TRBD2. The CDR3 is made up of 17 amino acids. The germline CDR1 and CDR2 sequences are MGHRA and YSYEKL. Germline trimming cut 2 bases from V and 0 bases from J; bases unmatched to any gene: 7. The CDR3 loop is CASSQPLRGSSYNEQFF. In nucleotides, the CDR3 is TGCGCCAGCAGCCAACCCCTTCGCGGGAGCTCCTACAATGAGCAGTTCTTC.

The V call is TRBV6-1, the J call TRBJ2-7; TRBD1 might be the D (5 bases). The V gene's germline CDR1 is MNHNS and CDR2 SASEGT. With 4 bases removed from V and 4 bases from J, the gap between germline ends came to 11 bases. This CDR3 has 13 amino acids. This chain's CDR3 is CASSARTFYEQYF. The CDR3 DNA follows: TGTGCCAGCAGTGCAAGGACATTTTACGAGCAGTACTTC.

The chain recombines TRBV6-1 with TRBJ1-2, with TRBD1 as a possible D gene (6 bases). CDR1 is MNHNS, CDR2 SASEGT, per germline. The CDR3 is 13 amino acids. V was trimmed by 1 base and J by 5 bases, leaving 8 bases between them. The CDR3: CASSEEGGYGYTF. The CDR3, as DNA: TGTGCCAGCAGTGAAGAGGGGGGGTATGGCTACACCTTC.

CDR3 region: CASSPTDTSYEQYF. The CDR3 bases are TGTGCCAGCAGCCCCACGGACACCTCCTACGAGCAGTACTTC. V gene TRBV13 combines with J gene TRBJ2-7, with a tentative D call TRBD1 (5 bases). With 5 bases removed from V and 0 bases from J, the gap between germline ends came to 11 bases. CDR1 is PRHDT, CDR2 FYEKMQ, per germline (reference sequence). The CDR3 is 14 amino acids. Combining the CDR3 with reference TRBV13 and TRBJ2-7 gives the whole variable domain AAGVIQSPRHLIKEKRETATLKCYPIPRHDTVYWYQQGPGQDPQFLISFYEKMQSDKGSIPDRFSAQQFSDYHSELNMSSLELGDSALYFCASSPTDTSYEQYFGPGTRLTVT.

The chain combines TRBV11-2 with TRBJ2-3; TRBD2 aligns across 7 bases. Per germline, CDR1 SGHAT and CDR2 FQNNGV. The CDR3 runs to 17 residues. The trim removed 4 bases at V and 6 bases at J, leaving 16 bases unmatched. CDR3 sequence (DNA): TGTGCCAGCAGCTCATCCTACTTTGGGGGAGGGACCGATACGCAGTATTTT. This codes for CASSSSYFGGGTDTQYF. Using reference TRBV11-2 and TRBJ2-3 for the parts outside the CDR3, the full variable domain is EAGVAQSPRYKIIEKRQSVAFWCNPISGHATLYWYQQILGQGPKLLIQFQNNGVVDDSQLPKDRFSAERLKGVDSTLKIQPAKLEDSAVYLCASSSSYFGGGTDTQYFGPGTRLTVL.

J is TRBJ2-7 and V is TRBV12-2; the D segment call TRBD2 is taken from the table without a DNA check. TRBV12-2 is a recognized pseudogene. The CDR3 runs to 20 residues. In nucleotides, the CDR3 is TGTGCAAGTCGCTTAGCCGTCCATCTGGGAGAGGGACTAGCCTCCTACGAGCAGTACTTC. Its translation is CASRLAVHLGEGLASYEQYF.

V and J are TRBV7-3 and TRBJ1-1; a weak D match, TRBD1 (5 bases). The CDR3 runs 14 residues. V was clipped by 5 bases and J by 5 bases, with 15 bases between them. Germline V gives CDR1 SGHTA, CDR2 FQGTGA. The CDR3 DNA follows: TGTGCCAGCAGCCCCGAAGGCTCAGGGACTGAAGCTTTCTTT. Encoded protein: CASSPEGSGTEAFF.

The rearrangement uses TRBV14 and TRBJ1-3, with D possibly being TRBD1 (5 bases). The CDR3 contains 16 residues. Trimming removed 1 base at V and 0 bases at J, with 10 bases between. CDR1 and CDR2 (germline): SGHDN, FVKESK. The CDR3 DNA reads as TGTGCCAGCAGCCAAGTCTGGGGCGACTCTGGAAACACCATATATTTT. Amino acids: CASSQVWGDSGNTIYF.

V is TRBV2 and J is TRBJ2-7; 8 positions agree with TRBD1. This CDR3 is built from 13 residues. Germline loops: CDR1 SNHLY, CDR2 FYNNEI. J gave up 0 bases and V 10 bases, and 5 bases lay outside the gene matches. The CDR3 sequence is CAIDRGSSYEQYF. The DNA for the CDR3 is TGTGCCATAGACAGGGGAAGCTCCTACGAGCAGTACTTC.

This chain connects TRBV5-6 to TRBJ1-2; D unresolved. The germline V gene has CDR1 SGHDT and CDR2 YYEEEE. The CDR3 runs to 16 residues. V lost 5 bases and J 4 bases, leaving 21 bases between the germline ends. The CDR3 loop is CASSSLSTWGGYGYTF. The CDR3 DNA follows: TGTGCCAGCAGTAGCCTATCTACGTGGGGAGGCTATGGCTACACCTTC.

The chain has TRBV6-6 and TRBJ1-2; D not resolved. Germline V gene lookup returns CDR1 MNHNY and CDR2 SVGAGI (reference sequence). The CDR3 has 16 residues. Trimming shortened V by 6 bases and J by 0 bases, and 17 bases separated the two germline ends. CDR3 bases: TGTGCCAGCAGCTTACAGCCTCAACCGGCTAACTATGGCTACACCTTC. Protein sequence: CASSLQPQPANYGYTF.

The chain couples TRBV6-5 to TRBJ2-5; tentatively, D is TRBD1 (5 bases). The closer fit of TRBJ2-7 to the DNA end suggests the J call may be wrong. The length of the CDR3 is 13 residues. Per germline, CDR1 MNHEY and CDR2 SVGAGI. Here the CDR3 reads CASGAGWDYEQYF. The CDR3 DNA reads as TGTGCCAGCGGGGCAGGGTGGGACTACGAGCAGTACTTC.

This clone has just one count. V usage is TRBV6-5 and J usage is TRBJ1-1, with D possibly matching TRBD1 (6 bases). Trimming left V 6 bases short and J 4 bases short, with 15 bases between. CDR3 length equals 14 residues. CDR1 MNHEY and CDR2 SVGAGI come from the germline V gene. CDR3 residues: CASRRGIQGTEAFF. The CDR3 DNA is TGTGCCAGCAGAAGGGGGATTCAGGGCACTGAAGCTTTCTTT.

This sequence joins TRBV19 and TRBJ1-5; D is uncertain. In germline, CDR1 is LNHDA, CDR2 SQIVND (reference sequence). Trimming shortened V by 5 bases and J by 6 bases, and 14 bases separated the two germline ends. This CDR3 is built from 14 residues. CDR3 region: CASSPFVGGQPQHF. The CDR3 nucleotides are TGTGCCAGTAGTCCATTCGTAGGCGGTCAGCCCCAGCATTTT.

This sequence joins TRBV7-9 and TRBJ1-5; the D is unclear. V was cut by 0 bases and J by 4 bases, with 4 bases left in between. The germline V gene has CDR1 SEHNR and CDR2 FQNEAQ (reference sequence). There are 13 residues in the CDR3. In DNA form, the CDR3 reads TGTGCCAGCAGCTTAGCGTCTAATCAGCCCCAGCATTTT. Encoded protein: CASSLASNQPQHF.

Here the CDR3 reads CASSLAGASNQPQHF. The DNA for the CDR3 is TGTGCCAGCAGCTTAGCAGGGGCCAGCAATCAGCCCCAGCATTTT. This sequence joins TRBV7-6 and TRBJ1-5; TRBD1 might be the D (5 bases). The CDR3 has 15 amino acids. Germline CDR1 is SGHVS and CDR2 is FNYEAQ. The V gene lost 0 bases and the J gene lost 1 base, with 7 bases spanning the gap. Full variable domain (remainder filled in from reference TRBV7-6 and TRBJ1-5): GAGVSQSPRYKVTKRGQDVALRCDPISGHVSLYWYRQALGQGPEFLTYFNYEAQQDKSGLPNDRFSAERPEGSISTLTIQRTEQRDSAMYRCASSLAGASNQPQHFGDGTRLSIL.

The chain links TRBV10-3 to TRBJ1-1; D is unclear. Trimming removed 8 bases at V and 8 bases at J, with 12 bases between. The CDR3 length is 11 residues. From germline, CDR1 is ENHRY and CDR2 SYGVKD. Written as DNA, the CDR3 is TGTGCCATCGGAGCCCGGGAGGAAGCTTTCTTT. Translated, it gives CAIGAREEAFF.

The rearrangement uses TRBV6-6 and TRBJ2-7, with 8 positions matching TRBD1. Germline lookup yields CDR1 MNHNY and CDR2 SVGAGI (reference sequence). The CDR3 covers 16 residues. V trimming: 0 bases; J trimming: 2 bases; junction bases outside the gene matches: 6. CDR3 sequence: CASSYSDRDLTYEQYF. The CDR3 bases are TGTGCCAGCAGTTACTCGGACAGGGACCTAACCTACGAGCAGTACTTC.

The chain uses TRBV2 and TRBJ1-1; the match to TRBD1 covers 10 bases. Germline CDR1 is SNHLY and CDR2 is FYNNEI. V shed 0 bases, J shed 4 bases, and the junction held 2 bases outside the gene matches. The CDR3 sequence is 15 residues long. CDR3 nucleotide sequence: TGTGCCAGCAGTGAAGCAGACAGGGGGCTCACTGAAGCTTTCTTT. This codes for CASSEADRGLTEAFF.

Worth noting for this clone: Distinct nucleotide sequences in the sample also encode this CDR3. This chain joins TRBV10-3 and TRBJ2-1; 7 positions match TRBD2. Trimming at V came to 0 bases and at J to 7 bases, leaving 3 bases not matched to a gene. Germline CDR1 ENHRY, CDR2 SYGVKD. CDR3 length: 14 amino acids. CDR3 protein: CAISESGGRNEQFF. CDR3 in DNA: TGTGCCATCAGTGAGTCGGGGGGGAGGAATGAGCAGTTCTTC.